This TCR beta chain emerged from a study of blood T cell repertoires in COVID-19. Study as a whole: Specimens from acute and convalescent COVID-19 originated in the United States, Italy and Spain. T cells, B-cell-depleted T cells, or PBMCs supplied cDNA or gDNA.

The CDR3 totals 17 residues. Germline assignment: CDR1 MGHDK and CDR2 SYGVNS. V lost 6 bases to trimming and J lost 3 bases; unmatched junction nucleotides: 15. Self-reported history from a screening survey and questionnaire set each donor's cohort. Study processing details: Nucleated cell number was recorded as an estimate derived from reference gene primer amplification. Assay used: immunoSEQ multiplex PCR; TCRdb lists only in-frame clones, some missing. V, J and clone size derive from that table, while D and trimming were established from the DNA sequence. This table has hundreds of thousands of clones, around 87% appearing once.

Source material: PBMCs or T cells enriched from blood (not recorded which). This TCR was recovered from a woman between 45 and 60 years old who had recovered from COVID-19. V gene TRBV25-1 combines with J gene TRBJ2-5; 8 bases are shared with TRBD2. The CDR3 sequence is CASSFTGPAGAKETQYF. The CDR3 DNA reads TGTGCCAGCAGCTTCACCGGGCCAGCGGGGGCCAAAGAGACCCAGTACTTC.